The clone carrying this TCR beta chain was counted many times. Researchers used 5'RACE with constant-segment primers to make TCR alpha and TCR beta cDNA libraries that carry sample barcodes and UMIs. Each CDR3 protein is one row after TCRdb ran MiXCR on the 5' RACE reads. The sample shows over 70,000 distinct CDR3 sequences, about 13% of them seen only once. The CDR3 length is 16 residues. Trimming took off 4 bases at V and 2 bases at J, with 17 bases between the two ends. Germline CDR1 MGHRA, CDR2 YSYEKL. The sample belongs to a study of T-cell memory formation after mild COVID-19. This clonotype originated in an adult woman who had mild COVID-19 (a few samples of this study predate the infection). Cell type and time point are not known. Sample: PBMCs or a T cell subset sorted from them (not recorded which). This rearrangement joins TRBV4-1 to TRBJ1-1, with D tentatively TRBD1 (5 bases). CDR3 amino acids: CASSPPGQGYNTEAFF. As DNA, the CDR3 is TGCGCCAGCAGCCCCCCCGGCCAGGGCTACAACACTGAAGCTTTCTTT.